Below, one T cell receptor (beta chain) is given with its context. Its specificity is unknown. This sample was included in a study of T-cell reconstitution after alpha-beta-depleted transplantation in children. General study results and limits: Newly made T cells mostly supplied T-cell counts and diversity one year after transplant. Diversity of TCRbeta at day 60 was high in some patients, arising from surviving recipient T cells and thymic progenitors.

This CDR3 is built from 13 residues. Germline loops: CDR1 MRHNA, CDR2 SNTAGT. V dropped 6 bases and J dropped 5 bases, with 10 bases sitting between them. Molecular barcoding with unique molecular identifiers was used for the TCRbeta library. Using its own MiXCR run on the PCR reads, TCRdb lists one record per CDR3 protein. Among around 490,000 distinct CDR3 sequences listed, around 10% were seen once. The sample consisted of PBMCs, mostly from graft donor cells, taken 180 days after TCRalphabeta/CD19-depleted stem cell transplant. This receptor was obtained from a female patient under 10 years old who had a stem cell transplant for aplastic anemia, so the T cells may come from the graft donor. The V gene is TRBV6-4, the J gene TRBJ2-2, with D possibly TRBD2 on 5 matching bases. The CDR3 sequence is CASSRGLTGELFF. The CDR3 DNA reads TGTGCCAGCAGCCGCGGACTGACCGGGGAGCTGTTTTTT.